This is a list of T cell receptor beta chains from one sample in a study of T cells in Graves' hyperthyroidism and ophthalmopathy. TCRdb re-called the multiplex PCR reads with MiXCR, one entry per CDR3 protein. In the table there are about 290,000 distinct CDR3 sequences, about 13% of which are singletons. The sample taken for sequencing was blood. These receptors all come from a middle-aged woman with Graves' hyperthyroidism. Each CDR3 is given with its conserved first and last residue. The D gene is left open where the match is weak. The listing skips clone size in some rows; elsewhere it reads once, few, many or a size class.

>many|TRBD2|TRBJ2-1|TRBV5-1
TGCGCCAGCAGCTTGGGACTAGCGAGTACTGAGCAGTTCTTC
CASSLGLASTEQFF
>few|TRBD2|TRBJ2-7|TRBV9
TGTGCCAGCAGCGTTAGCGGGAACGGGAACGAGCAGTACTTC
CASSVSGNGNEQYF
>NA|NA|TRBJ2-7|TRBV18
TGTGCCAGCTCACCACCGATGGGGGAGAGGTACGAGCAGTACTTC
CASSPPMGERYEQYF
>NA|TRBD1|TRBJ2-3|TRBV19
TGTGCCAGTAGTCCGGGACAGGGTCAAGATACGCAGTATTTT
CASSPGQGQDTQYF
>many|NA|TRBJ2-3|TRBV12-3/TRBV12-4
TGTGCCACAGCCCTCGGATCCTCTCTGGATACGCAGTATTTT
CATALGSSLDTQYF
>many|NA|TRBJ2-7|TRBV28
TGTGCCAGCAGTTCCTCACGAGGGGTACCCTACGAGCAGTACTTC
CASSSSRGVPYEQYF
>many|TRBD1|TRBJ1-5|TRBV6-1
TGTGCCAGCAGGAGGGGGCTGTATCAGCCCCAGCATTTT
CASRRGLYQPQHF
>many|TRBD2|TRBJ2-1|TRBV27
TGTGCCAGCAGGCGAGCGGGATGGGGAGGCAATGAGCAGTTCTTC
CASRRAGWGGNEQFF
>few|TRBD1|TRBJ2-2|TRBV18
TGTGCCAGCTCACCGACAGGGACCGGGGAGCTGTTTTTT
CASSPTGTGELFF
>NA|NA|TRBJ2-4|TRBV6-6
TGTGCCAGCAGTTACTCGTATATCAAGACAGGGTACGAGGGGAGGTCGGCCAAAAACATTCAGTACTTC
CASSYSYIKTGYEGRSAKNIQYF
>many|NA|TRBJ2-2|TRBV20-1
TGCAGTGCTAGAGATCCACAGTTAACCGGGGAGCTGTTTTTT
CSARDPQLTGELFF
>many|NA|TRBJ2-1|TRBV6-2/TRBV6-3
TGTGCCAGCATAGGGACCCAAGGATCCTACAATGAGCAGTTCTTC
CASIGTQGSYNEQFF
>NA|NA|TRBJ1-4|TRBV15
TGTGCCACCGGCAGAGGCGGGGCTAATGAAAAACTGTTTTTT
CATGRGGANEKLFF
>few|NA|TRBJ1-2|TRBV6-1
TGTGCCAGCAGTCACGGACTTCCCGTCCTTTATGGCTACACCTTC
CASSHGLPVLYGYTF
>many|NA|TRBJ2-3|TRBV12-3/TRBV12-4
TGTGCCAGCAGTTTTTTTGGTAGCGTTACCTTCACAGATACGCAGTATTTT
CASSFFGSVTFTDTQYF
>many|NA|TRBJ1-6|TRBV20-1
TGCAGTGCTCGGACACCTACTTCACCCCTCCACTTT
CSARTPTSPLHF
>many|TRBD1|TRBJ1-2|TRBV6-1
TGTGCCAGCAGTCCCTGGACAGGGGGTGACTATGGCTACACCTTC
CASSPWTGGDYGYTF
>many|NA|TRBJ2-7|TRBV7-2
TGTGCCAGCAGCCAAGAATCCACCCCGGCGATCTACGAGCAGTACTTC
CASSQESTPAIYEQYF
>few|TRBD1|TRBJ2-1|TRBV27
TGTGCCAGCAGCCGGGACAGCTCGAGGAATGAGCAGTTCTTC
CASSRDSSRNEQFF
>many|NA|TRBJ1-5|TRBV24-1
TGTGCCACAGGAACCGGGGGCAATCAGCCCCAGCATTTT
CATGTGGNQPQHF
>NA|NA|TRBJ1-2|TRBV2
TGTGCCAGCGGGGGGGGGTTCTACTATGGCTACACCTTC
CASGGGFYYGYTF
>NA|NA|TRBJ1-2|TRBV9
TGTGCCAGCACAGGGACTATCTATGGCTACACCTTC
CASTGTIYGYTF
>few|NA|TRBJ2-3|TRBV7-8
TGTGCCAGCAGCTCTCGAGCGCAGTATTTT
CASSSRAQYF
>few|NA|TRBJ2-2|TRBV7-9
TGTGCCAGTCAGCTACCGGGACCCAACACCGGGGAGCTGTTTTTT
CASQLPGPNTGELFF
>many|NA|TRBJ2-1|TRBV18
TGTGCCAGCTCACCACCTAACGGAAATGAGCAGTTCTTC
CASSPPNGNEQFF
>NA|NA|TRBJ1-5|TRBV29-1
TGCAGCGTTCGGGACGTGTGGGGGCCCCAGCATTTT
CSVRDVWGPQHF